The 23 T cell receptor beta chains given below trace back to one sample, sequenced in a study of blood T cell repertoires in COVID-19. This table comes from immunoSEQ multiplex PCR, and its TCRdb copy is limited to in-frame clones, with some not included. Seen here are about 200,000 clones, around 80% observed once, and the top ten hold 4.5% to 7%. Material: peripheral blood. The receptor source for this set is a woman aged 70 to 79 with acute or convalescent COVID-19.

V gene TRBV10-3 combines with J gene TRBJ1-6; 8 bases fit TRBD1. CDR3 size: 14 residues. The V gene end was trimmed by 5 bases and the J gene end by 6 bases; junction bases not matched to a gene: 3. Looked up from germline, CDR1 is ENHRY and CDR2 is SYGVKD. The CDR3 here is CAISPQGGNSPLHF. The DNA of the CDR3 is TGTGCCATCAGTCCACAGGGGGGTAATTCACCCCTCCACTTT.

The V call is TRBV19, the J call TRBJ1-1; weak D call: TRBD1 (5 bases). The germline V gene encodes CDR1 LNHDA and CDR2 SQIVND (reference sequence). The CDR3 sequence is 11 residues long. The germline V and J ends were trimmed by 9 bases and 4 bases, with 9 bases remaining between them. The CDR3 sequence is CASQGGTEAFF. CDR3 DNA: TGTGCCAGCCAGGGAGGCACTGAAGCTTTCTTT.

The gene calls are TRBV27 and TRBJ2-2; no clear D. Germline values: CDR1 MNHEY, CDR2 SMNVEV (reference sequence). Trimming removed 3 bases at V and 8 bases at J, with 13 bases between. This CDR3 is 14 amino acids long. The chain's CDR3 is CASSFLDFRGELFF. CDR3 bases: TGTGCCAGCAGTTTTCTTGACTTCCGGGGGGAGCTGTTTTTT.

V and J are TRBV21-1 and TRBJ1-3; the table assigns TRBD1, which was not confirmed against the DNA. TRBV21-1 is a documented pseudogene. This CDR3 is 17 amino acids long. In DNA form, the CDR3 reads TGTGCCAGCACCAGGTCCCGGGACAGGGGGACTGGAAACACCATATATTTT. Protein: CASTRSRDRGTGNTIYF.

Worth noting for this clone: Germline is not matched at one junction end, which may reflect a read error. This chain connects TRBV7-2 to TRBJ2-1; TRBD2 agrees at 10 bases. Germline assignment: CDR1 SGHTA and CDR2 FQGNSA. The CDR3 runs 13 residues. The CDR3 sequence: CASSLAASGSLVF. The CDR3 DNA sequence: TGTGCCAGCAGCTTAGCAGCTAGCGGGAGTTTGGTCTTC.

The chain combines TRBV25-1 with TRBJ2-5; TRBD2 might be the D (6 bases). Germline CDR1 MGHDK, CDR2 SYGVNS. V was pared by 2 bases and J by 5 bases, with 12 bases between. This CDR3 has 14 residues. In DNA, the CDR3 is TGTGCCAGCAGTGAAGCGGGACGGGGCGAGACCCAGTACTTC. It codes for CASSEAGRGETQYF.

The CDR3 reads CASSEEALAGVTDTQYF. DNA for the CDR3: TGTGCCAGCAGTGAAGAGGCTCTAGCGGGAGTTACAGATACGCAGTATTTT. The V gene is TRBV2, the J gene TRBJ2-3, with TRBD2 matching 10 bases. The CDR3 length is 17 residues. V gave up 1 base and J gave up 3 bases; unmatched junction bases: 7. Germline loops: CDR1 SNHLY, CDR2 FYNNEI.

This clone was seen a single time. This chain links TRBV7-9 with TRBJ2-1; 13 bases are a match to TRBD2. The CDR3 consists of 15 residues. Losses at the gene ends were 5 bases for V and 10 bases for J; bases not matched to a gene: 8. Germline-derived CDR1 and CDR2 are SEHNR and FQNEAQ (reference sequence). CDR3 nucleotide sequence: TGTGCCAGCAGCCTCGGACTAGCGGGAGAGATAGAGCAGTTCTTC. This sequence encodes CASSLGLAGEIEQFF.

The rearrangement joins TRBV5-4 to TRBJ2-1; 13 bases agree with TRBD2. This CDR3 is built from 15 residues. Per the germline V gene, CDR1 is SGHNT and CDR2 is YYREEE (reference sequence). V was pared by 3 bases and J by 8 bases, with 5 bases of the junction left unmatched. CDR3 DNA: TGTGCCAGCAGCTACCCGGGACTAGCGGGACATGAGCAGTTCTTC. This sequence encodes CASSYPGLAGHEQFF.

The chain links TRBV27 to TRBJ2-4, with a weak D call TRBD2 (6 bases). The CDR3 covers 16 residues. Trimming took off 3 bases at V and 0 bases at J, with 12 bases between the two ends. Germline-derived CDR1 and CDR2 are MNHEY and SMNVEV (reference sequence). As DNA, the CDR3 is TGTGCCAGCAGTTTGGGGAGGACACTAGCCAAAAACATTCAGTACTTC. Translated: CASSLGRTLAKNIQYF.

The V gene is TRBV2, the J gene TRBJ1-2; 7 nucleotides agree with TRBD1. V trimming: 4 bases; J trimming: 4 bases; junction bases outside the gene matches: 9. Per germline, CDR1 SNHLY and CDR2 FYNNEI. This CDR3 is built from 15 residues. The CDR3 protein is CASSGGQRNIYGYTF. Written as DNA, the CDR3 is TGTGCCAGCAGTGGGGGACAGCGAAATATCTATGGCTACACCTTC.

This sequence joins TRBV19 and TRBJ2-1; 11 nucleotides line up with TRBD2. This CDR3 has 18 amino acids. Germline V gene lookup returns CDR1 LNHDA and CDR2 SQIVND (reference sequence). V was clipped by 5 bases and J by 7 bases; unmatched bases: 16. The CDR3: CASSWGLAAKGRSNEQFF. The CDR3 DNA follows: TGTGCCAGTAGTTGGGGACTAGCGGCCAAGGGACGTTCGAATGAGCAGTTCTTC.

The genes are TRBV28 and TRBJ2-5; D is unclear. The germline V gene has CDR1 MDHEN and CDR2 SYDVKM. With 6 bases removed from V and 2 bases from J, the gap between germline ends came to 4 bases. CDR3 length: 11 amino acids. The DNA for the CDR3 is TGTGCCAGCAGCACACAAGAGACCCAGTACTTC. Translating gives CASSTQETQYF.

The V call is TRBV19, the J call TRBJ1-1; tentatively, D is TRBD1 (6 bases). Germline V gene data show CDR1 as LNHDA and CDR2 as SQIVND (reference sequence). The CDR3 runs 16 residues. Trimming removed 9 bases at V and 4 bases at J, with 24 bases between. The CDR3 loop reads CASLPLGGGRFTEAFF. CDR3 bases: TGTGCCAGCTTACCCCTGGGCGGGGGCAGATTCACTGAAGCTTTCTTT.

The rearrangement uses TRBV12-3 or TRBV12-4 and TRBJ2-7; 7 nucleotides match TRBD2. J lost 2 bases, V lost 3 bases, and 1 base had no gene match. The CDR3 is made up of 13 amino acids. CDR3 nucleotides: TGTGCCAGCAGTTTGGCGGGAGCCTACGAGCAGTACTTC. Amino acids: CASSLAGAYEQYF.

The chain recombines TRBV6-5 with TRBJ2-1, with D maybe TRBD2 (5 bases). CDR3 size: 13 residues. Germline CDR1 and CDR2: MNHEY and SVGAGI. With 7 bases removed from V and 6 bases from J, the gap between germline ends came to 13 bases. The CDR3 here is CASIGSSLNEQFF. In nucleotides, the CDR3 is TGTGCCAGCATTGGGTCTAGCCTCAATGAGCAGTTCTTC.

This chain uses TRBV28 with TRBJ1-2, with D perhaps matching TRBD1 (6 bases). V gave up 8 bases and J gave up 4 bases, with 14 bases separating them. The CDR3 has 13 residues. The germline gives CDR1 MDHEN, CDR2 SYDVKM. Written as DNA, the CDR3 is TGTGCCAGCGCGACAGGTTGGGTCTATGGCTACACCTTC. Encoded protein: CASATGWVYGYTF.

The chain links TRBV5-1 to TRBJ2-3; possibly TRBD2 for D (5 bases). The V gene lost 0 bases and the J gene lost 0 bases, with 5 bases spanning the gap. The CDR3 consists of 14 residues. Per the germline V gene, CDR1 is SGHRS and CDR2 is YFSETQ. The chain's CDR3 is CASSLVASTDTQYF. Here the CDR3 DNA reads TGCGCCAGCAGCTTGGTAGCGAGCACAGATACGCAGTATTTT.

This clone was detected only a few times. The genes are TRBV6-5 and TRBJ1-5; 8 nucleotides line up with TRBD1. Per germline, CDR1 MNHEY and CDR2 SVGAGI. Trimming took 5 bases from V and 8 from J; bases not matched to a gene: 8. CDR3 size: 14 residues. The CDR3 is CASSLTGVGEPQHF. CDR3 DNA sequence: TGTGCCAGCAGTCTGACAGGGGTTGGGGAGCCCCAGCATTTT.

V usage is TRBV11-2 and J usage is TRBJ2-5, with a tentative D call TRBD1 (6 bases). The CDR3 totals 17 residues. Between the trimmed V and J ends, which lost 0 bases and 4 bases, there was a span of 18 bases. The germline V gene has CDR1 SGHAT and CDR2 FQNNGV. In nucleotides, the CDR3 is TGTGCCAGCAGCTTAGATCCGCCGGGACACCCCAGAGAGACCCAGTACTTC. Protein sequence: CASSLDPPGHPRETQYF.

The J gene is TRBJ2-7, the V gene TRBV15, with 10 bases aligning to TRBD2. CDR3 length: 15 residues. V lost 5 bases and J lost 0; bases outside the gene matches: 4. Germline V gene sequence: CDR1 LNHNV, CDR2 YYDKDF (reference sequence). CDR3 DNA: TGTGCCACCAGCGGACTAGCGGTTAGCTCCTACGAGCAGTACTTC. It encodes CATSGLAVSSYEQYF.

V is TRBV11-2 and J is TRBJ2-5; unclear D gene. V was pared by 2 bases and J by 7 bases, with 14 bases between. Germline V gene sequence: CDR1 SGHAT, CDR2 FQNNGV. The CDR3 extends over 14 amino acids. The CDR3 protein is CASSLKVVEWTQYF. CDR3 nucleotide sequence: TGTGCCAGCAGCTTAAAAGTGGTTGAGTGGACCCAGTACTTC. The full variable domain, rest sourced from reference TRBV11-2 and TRBJ2-5, is EAGVAQSPRYKIIEKRQSVAFWCNPISGHATLYWYQQILGQGPKLLIQFQNNGVVDDSQLPKDRFSAERLKGVDSTLKIQPAKLEDSAVYLCASSLKVVEWTQYFGPGTRLLVL.

This clone was counted only a few times. V usage is TRBV29-1 and J usage is TRBJ2-1, with 11 bases aligning to TRBD2. Unmatched junction bases numbered 5, after V lost 4 bases and J lost 0 bases. Germline assignment: CDR1 SQVTM and CDR2 ANQGSEA. The CDR3 spans 16 residues. The CDR3 region is CSVASGRLSSYNEQFF. CDR3 sequence (DNA): TGCAGCGTTGCTAGCGGGAGGCTGAGCTCCTACAATGAGCAGTTCTTC.